What follows describes a single TCR beta chain. The antigen is unknown. These data come from a study of T cell repertoires in cytomegalovirus infection. Overall study: Public TCR beta signature analysis indicated the presence of both CMV infection and matching HLA type. Whole-study results and caveats: The ex vivo response was dominated by HLA-C-restricted CMV-specific TCR beta clonotypes. Carriers of CMV plus the relevant HLA were identified by cumulative public TCR beta family frequency.

Using its own MiXCR run on the reads, TCRdb lists one record per CDR3 protein. The sample lists around 180,000 distinct CDR3 sequences; 28% were seen once. This TCR was sampled from a human donor in good health (CMV status not recorded). Some clones in this sample may be carry-over from other donors' samples. Source material: PBMCs.

The DNA for the CDR3 is TGCAGTGCTAGAGTGGGGGGGGCTTACGAGCAGTACTTC. It encodes CSARVGGAYEQYF. The chain employs TRBV20-1 and TRBJ2-7, with D possibly matching TRBD2 (7 bases). V was pared by 1 base and J by 4 bases, with 11 bases between. This CDR3 has 13 amino acids. The germline V gene has CDR1 DFQATT and CDR2 SNEGSKA (reference sequence).